These 2 T cell receptor beta chains share one sample of origin, sequenced in a study of molecular identifiers for immune sequencing clone quantification. Via MiXCR, TCRdb re-called the PCR reads, giving one row per CDR3 protein. The table records about 320,000 distinct CDR3 sequences, around 21% of them present only once. The sample taken for sequencing was naive CD8+ T cells from blood, with Jurkat cell RNA spiked in. Subset reported: FACS-sorted CD8+CD4-CCR7+CD45RA+ naive T cells. The receptor set was obtained from a human donor in good health. Some libraries in this study had Jurkat cell RNA spiked in.

This clonotype appeared many times. The V call is TRBV7-6, the J call TRBJ2-6, with 9 bases aligning to TRBD1. Germline CDR1 and CDR2: SGHVS and FNYEAQ. V was clipped by 4 bases and J by 2 bases; unmatched bases: 3. There are 16 residues in the CDR3. The CDR3 is CASSSRTGAGANVLTF. CDR3 coding DNA: TGTGCCAGCAGCTCCCGGACAGGGGCTGGGGCCAACGTCCTGACTTTC.

This clonotype was found once. This may arise from a read error, as a much more abundant clone is one base away. This chain uses TRBV28 with TRBJ1-5, with 9 bases aligning to TRBD1. Germline V lookup: CDR1 MDHEN, CDR2 SYDVKM. The V and J ends lost 6 bases and 5 bases, in that order; junction bases with no gene match: 8. This CDR3 has 15 amino acids. DNA for the CDR3: TGTGCCAGCAGCCTCGGGACAGGGCCGGATCAGCCCCAGCATTTT. Protein: CASSLGTGPDQPQHF. The full variable domain, completed using reference TRBV28 and TRBJ1-5, is DVKVTQSSRYLVKRTGEKVFLECVQDMDHENMFWYRQDPGLGLRLIYFSYDVKMKEKGDIPEGYSVSREKKERFSLILESASTNQTSMYLCASSLGTGPDQPQHFGDGTRLSIL.